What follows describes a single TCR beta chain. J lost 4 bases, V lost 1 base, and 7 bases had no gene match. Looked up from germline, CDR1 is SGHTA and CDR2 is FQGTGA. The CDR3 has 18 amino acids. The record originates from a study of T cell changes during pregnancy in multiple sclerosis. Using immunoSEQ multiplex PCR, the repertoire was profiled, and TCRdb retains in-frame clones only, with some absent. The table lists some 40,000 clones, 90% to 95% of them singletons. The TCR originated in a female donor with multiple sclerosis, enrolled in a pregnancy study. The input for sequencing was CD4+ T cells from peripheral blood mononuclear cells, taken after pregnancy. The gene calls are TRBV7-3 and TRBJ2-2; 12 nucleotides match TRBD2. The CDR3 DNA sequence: TGTGCCAGCAGCTTAAATCGCCTAGCGGGGGGGCTCACCGGGGAGCTGTTTTTT. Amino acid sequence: CASSLNRLAGGLTGELFF.